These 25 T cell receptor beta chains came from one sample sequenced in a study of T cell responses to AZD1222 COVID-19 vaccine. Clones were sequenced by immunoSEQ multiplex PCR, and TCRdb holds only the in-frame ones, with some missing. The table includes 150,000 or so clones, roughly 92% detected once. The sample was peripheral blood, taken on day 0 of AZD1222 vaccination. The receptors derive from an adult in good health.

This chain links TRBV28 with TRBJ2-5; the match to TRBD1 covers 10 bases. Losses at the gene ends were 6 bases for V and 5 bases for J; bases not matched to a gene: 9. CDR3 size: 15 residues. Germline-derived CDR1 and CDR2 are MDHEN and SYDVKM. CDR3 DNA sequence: TGTGCCAGCAGGACGCCGGGACAGGGGAGGGAGACCCAGTACTTC. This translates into CASRTPGQGRETQYF.

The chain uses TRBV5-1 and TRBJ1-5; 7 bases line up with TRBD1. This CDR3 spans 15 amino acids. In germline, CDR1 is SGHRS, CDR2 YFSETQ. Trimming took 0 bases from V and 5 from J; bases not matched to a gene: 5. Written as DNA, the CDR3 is TGCGCCAGCAGCTTGGGCGGCAGGGGGGATCAGCCCCAGCATTTT. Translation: CASSLGGRGDQPQHF.

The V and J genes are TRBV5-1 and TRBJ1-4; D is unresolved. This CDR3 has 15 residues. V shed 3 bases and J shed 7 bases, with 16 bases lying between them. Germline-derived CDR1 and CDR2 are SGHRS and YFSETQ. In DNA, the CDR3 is TGCGCCAGCAGCTCAGACCTTAATCCGGCTGAAAAACTGTTTTTT. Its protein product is CASSSDLNPAEKLFF.

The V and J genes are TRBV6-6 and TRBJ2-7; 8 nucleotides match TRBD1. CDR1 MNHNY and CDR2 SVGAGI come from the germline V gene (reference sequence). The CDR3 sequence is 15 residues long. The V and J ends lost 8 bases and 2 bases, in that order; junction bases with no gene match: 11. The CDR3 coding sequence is TGTGCCAGCCATAGCGGCAGGGGGCCCGCCTACGAGCAGTACTTC. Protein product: CASHSGRGPAYEQYF.

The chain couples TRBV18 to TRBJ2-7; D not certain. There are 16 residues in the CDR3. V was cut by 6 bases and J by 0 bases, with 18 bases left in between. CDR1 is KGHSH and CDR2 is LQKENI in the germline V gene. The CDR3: CASSAMPGRISYEQYF. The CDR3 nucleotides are TGTGCCAGCTCCGCCATGCCTGGACGGATCTCCTACGAGCAGTACTTC.

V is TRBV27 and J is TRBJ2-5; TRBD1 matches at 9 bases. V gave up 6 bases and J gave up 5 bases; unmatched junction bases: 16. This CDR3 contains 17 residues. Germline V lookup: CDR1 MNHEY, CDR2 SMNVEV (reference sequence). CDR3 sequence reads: CASRQGAAFGLRETQYF. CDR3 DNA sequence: TGTGCCAGCAGACAGGGGGCCGCTTTTGGCTTGAGGGAGACCCAGTACTTC.

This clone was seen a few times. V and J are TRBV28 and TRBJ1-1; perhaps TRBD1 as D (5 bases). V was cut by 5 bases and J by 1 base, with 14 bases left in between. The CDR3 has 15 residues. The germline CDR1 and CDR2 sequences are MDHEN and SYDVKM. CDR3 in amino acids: CASSPPGLGNTEAFF. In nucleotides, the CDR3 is TGTGCCAGCAGTCCCCCAGGGTTGGGGAACACTGAAGCTTTCTTT.

In nucleotides, the CDR3 is TGTGCCAGCAGCCCCGGGTACACCGGGGAGCTGTTTTTT. The encoded protein is CASSPGYTGELFF. This chain joins TRBV11-1 and TRBJ2-2; D gene unclear. Germline V gene sequence: CDR1 SGHAT, CDR2 FQDESV (reference sequence). There are 13 residues in the CDR3. The V and J ends lost 5 bases and 3 bases respectively, with 7 bases between them.

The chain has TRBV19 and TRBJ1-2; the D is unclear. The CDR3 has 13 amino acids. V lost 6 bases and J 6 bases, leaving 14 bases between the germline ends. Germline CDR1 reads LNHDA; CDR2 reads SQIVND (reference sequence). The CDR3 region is CASRKGAGNGYTF. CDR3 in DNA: TGTGCCAGTAGGAAGGGAGCGGGAAATGGCTACACCTTC. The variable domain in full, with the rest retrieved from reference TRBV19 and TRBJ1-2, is DGGITQSPKYLFRKEGQNVTLSCEQNLNHDAMYWYRQDPGQGLRLIYYSQIVNDFQKGDIAEGYSVSREKKESFPLTVTSAQKNPTAFYLCASRKGAGNGYTFGSGTRLTVV.

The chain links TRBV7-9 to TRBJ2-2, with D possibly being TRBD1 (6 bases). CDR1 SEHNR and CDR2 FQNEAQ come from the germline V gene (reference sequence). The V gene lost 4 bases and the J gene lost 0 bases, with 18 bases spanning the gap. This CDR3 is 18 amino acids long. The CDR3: CASSSGAVGLANTGELFF. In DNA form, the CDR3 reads TGTGCCAGCAGCTCAGGGGCGGTCGGACTGGCGAACACCGGGGAGCTGTTTTTT.

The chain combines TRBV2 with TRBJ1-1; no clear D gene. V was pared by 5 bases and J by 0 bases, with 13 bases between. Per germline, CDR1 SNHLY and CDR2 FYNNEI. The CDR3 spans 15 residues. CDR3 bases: TGTGCCAGCAGTCCCTCGGACCTAATGAACACTGAAGCTTTCTTT. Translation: CASSPSDLMNTEAFF. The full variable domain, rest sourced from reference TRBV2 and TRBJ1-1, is EPEVTQTPSHQVTQMGQEVILRCVPISNHLYFYWYRQILGQKVEFLVSFYNNEISEKSEIFDDQFSVERPDGSNFTLKIRSTKLEDSAMYFCASSPSDLMNTEAFFGQGTRLTVV.

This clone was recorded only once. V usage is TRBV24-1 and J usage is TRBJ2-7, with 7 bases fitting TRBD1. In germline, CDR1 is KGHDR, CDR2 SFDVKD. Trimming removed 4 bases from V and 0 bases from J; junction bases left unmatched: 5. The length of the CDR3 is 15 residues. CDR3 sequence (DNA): TGTGCCACCAGTGAATGCCGGGACAGCTCCTACGAGCAGTACTTC. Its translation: CATSECRDSSYEQYF.

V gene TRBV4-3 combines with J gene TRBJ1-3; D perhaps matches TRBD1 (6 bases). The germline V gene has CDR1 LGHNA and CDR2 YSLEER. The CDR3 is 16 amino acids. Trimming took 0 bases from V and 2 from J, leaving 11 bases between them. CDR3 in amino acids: CASSQDTTGPGNTIYF. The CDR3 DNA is TGCGCCAGCAGCCAAGATACGACAGGTCCTGGAAACACCATATATTTT.

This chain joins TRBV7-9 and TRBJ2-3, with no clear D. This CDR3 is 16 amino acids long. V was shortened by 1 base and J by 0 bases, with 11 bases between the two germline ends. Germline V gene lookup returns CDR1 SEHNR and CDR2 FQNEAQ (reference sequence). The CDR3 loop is CASSLGESPSTDTQYF. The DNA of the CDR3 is TGTGCCAGCAGCTTAGGGGAATCTCCAAGCACAGATACGCAGTATTTT.

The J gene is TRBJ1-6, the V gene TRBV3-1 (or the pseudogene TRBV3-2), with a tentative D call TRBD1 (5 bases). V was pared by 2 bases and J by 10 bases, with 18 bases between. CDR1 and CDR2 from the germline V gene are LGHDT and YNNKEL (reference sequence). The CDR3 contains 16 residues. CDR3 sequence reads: CASSQNGRQILSPLHF. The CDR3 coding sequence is TGTGCCAGCAGCCAAAACGGGAGACAGATTTTGTCACCCCTCCACTTT.

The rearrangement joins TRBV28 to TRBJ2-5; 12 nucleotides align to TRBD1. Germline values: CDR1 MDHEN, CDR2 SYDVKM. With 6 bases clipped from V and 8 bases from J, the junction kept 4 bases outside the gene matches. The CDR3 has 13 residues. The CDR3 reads CASSKGQGATQYF. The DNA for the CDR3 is TGTGCCAGCAGCAAGGGACAGGGGGCAACCCAGTACTTC. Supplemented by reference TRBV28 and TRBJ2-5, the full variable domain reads DVKVTQSSRYLVKRTGEKVFLECVQDMDHENMFWYRQDPGLGLRLIYFSYDVKMKEKGDIPEGYSVSREKKERFSLILESASTNQTSMYLCASSKGQGATQYFGPGTRLLVL.

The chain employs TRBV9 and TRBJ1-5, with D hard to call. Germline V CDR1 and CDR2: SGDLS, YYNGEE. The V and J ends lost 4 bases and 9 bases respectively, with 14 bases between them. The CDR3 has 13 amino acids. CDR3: CASSPRPFGPQHF. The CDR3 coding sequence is TGTGCCAGCAGCCCCCGACCATTTGGGCCCCAGCATTTT.

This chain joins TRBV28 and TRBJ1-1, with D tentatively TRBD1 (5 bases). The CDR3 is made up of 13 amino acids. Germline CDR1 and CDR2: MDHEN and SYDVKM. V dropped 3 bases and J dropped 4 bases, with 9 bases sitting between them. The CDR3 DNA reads TGTGCCAGCAGTTTCGGGGCGACCACTGAAGCTTTCTTT. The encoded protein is CASSFGATTEAFF.

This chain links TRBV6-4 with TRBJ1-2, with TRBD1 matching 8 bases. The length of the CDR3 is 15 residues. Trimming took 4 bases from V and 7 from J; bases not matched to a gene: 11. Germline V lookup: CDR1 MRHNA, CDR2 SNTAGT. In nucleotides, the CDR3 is TGTGCCAGCAGTGTCCCCGGGGGGACAGGAGGTGGCTACACCTTC. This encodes CASSVPGGTGGGYTF.

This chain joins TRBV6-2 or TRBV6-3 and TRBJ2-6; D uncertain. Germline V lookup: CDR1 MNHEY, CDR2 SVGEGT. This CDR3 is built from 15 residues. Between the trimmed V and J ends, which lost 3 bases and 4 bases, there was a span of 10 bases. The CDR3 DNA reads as TGTGCCAGCAGTTATTACGCTGAGGGGGCCAACGTCCTGACTTTC. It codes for CASSYYAEGANVLTF.

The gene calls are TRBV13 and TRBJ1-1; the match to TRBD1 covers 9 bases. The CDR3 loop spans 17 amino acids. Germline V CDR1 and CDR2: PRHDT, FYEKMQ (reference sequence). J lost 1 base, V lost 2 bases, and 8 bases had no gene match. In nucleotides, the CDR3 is TGTGCCAGCAGCTTAACCGGGACAGGGTTGGGGAACACTGAAGCTTTCTTT. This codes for CASSLTGTGLGNTEAFF.

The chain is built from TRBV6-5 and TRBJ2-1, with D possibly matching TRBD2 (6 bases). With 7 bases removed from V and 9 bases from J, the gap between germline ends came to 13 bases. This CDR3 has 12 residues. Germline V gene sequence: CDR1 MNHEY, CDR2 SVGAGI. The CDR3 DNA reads TGTGCCAGCACTACTTGGAGGGGTGAGCAGTTCTTC. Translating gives CASTTWRGEQFF.

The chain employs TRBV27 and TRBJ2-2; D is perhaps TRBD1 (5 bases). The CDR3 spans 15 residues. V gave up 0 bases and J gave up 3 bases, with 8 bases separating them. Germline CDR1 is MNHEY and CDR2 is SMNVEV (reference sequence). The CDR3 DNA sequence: TGTGCCAGCAGTTTATCCAGGGATCACACCGGGGAGCTGTTTTTT. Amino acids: CASSLSRDHTGELFF.

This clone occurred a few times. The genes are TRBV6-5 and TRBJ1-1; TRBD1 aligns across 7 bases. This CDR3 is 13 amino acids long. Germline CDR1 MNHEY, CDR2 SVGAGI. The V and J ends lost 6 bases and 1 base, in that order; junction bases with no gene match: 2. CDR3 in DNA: TGTGCCAGCAGACAGGGGACGAACACTGAAGCTTTCTTT. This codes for CASRQGTNTEAFF.

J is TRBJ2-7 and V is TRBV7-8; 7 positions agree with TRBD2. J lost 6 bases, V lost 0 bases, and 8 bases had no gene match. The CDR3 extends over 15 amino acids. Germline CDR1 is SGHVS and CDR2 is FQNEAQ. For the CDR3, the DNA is TGTGCCAGCAGCTTAGCGGGTGGCGGGAGAAGCGAGCAGTACTTC. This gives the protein CASSLAGGGRSEQYF.